This TCR beta chain originates from a study of cytomegalovirus exposure and HLA in healthy donors. The study, taken as a whole, reports: Whilst most TCR sequences proved rare, a subset of public TCRs occurred across many donors.

Points on this clone: Its target is not known.

Both 60 Vbeta primers and 13 Jbeta primers went into the PCR. Methods used by the authors: About 83 million unique TCR beta chains, roughly 12 million shared, were counted in a later analysis. The method was immunoSEQ multiplex PCR; TCRdb's version includes in-frame clones alone and lacks a portion of them. The V and J calls and clone size are taken from that table; D and trimming were inferred from the DNA. The sample includes around 150,000 clones, roughly 80% of them seen just once. This receptor was taken from a man aged 18 to 29 in good health and CMV-seropositive. The sequencing input was PBMCs.

The CDR3 loop reads CASSQWGTGSSGRSYEQYF. In nucleotides, the CDR3 is TGTGCCAGCAGCCAATGGGGTACTGGGAGTAGCGGGAGATCCTACGAGCAGTACTTC. The chain links TRBV4-2 to TRBJ2-7; TRBD2 matches at 9 bases. Germline V CDR1 and CDR2: LGHNA, YNFKEQ. This CDR3 has 19 residues. With 2 bases clipped from V and 1 base from J, the junction kept 15 bases outside the gene matches.